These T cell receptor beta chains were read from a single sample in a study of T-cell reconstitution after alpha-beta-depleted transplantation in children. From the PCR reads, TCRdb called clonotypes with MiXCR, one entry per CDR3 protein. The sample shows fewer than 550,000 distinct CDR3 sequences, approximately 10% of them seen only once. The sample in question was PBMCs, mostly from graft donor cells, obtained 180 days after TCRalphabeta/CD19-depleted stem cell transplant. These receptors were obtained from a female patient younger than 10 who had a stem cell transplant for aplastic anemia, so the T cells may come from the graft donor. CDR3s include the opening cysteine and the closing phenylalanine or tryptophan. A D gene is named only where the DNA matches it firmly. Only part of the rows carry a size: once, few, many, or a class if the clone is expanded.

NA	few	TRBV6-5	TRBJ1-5	CASSYSMTVGNQPQHF	TGTGCCAGCAGTTACTCAATGACAGTGGGCAATCAGCCCCAGCATTTT
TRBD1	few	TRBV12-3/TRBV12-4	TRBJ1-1	CASRGDRTTTEAFF	TGTGCCAGCAGAGGGGACAGGACTACCACTGAAGCTTTCTTT
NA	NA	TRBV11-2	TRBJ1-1	CASSSQGTTEAFF	TGTGCCAGCAGCTCACAGGGTACAACTGAAGCTTTCTTT
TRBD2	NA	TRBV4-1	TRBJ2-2	CASSQGGGRAPDTGELFF	TGCGCCAGCAGCCAAGGGGGAGGGCGGGCCCCGGACACCGGGGAGCTGTTTTTT
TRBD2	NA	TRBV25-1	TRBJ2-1	CASTTREVPYNEQFF	TGTGCCAGCACAACGCGGGAGGTCCCCTACAATGAGCAGTTCTTC
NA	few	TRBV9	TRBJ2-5	CASSPQGTLETQYF	TGTGCCAGCAGCCCGCAGGGGACCCTGGAGACCCAGTACTTC
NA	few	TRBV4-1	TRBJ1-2	CASSQDPKGTVNYGYTF	TGCGCCAGCAGCCAAGACCCCAAGGGGACGGTGAACTATGGCTACACCTTC
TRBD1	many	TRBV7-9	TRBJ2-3	CASSPRNPGQGLHTQYF	TGTGCCAGCAGCCCGCGGAACCCGGGACAGGGGTTGCATACGCAGTATTTT
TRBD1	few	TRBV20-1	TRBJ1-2	CSARGTGANYGYTF	TGCAGTGCTAGAGGGACAGGGGCTAACTATGGCTACACCTTC
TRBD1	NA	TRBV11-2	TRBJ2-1	CASSLVGTVNYNEQFF	TGTGCCAGCAGCTTAGTAGGGACAGTTAATTACAATGAGCAGTTCTTC
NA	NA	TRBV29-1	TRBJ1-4	CSVEGREDEKLFF	TGCAGCGTTGAAGGCAGGGAGGATGAAAAACTGTTTTTT
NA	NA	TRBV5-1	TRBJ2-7	CASSGISYEQYF	TGCGCCAGCAGCGGGATTTCCTACGAGCAGTACTTC
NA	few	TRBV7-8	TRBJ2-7	CASSQGRDRYEQYF	TGTGCCAGCAGCCAGGGACGGGACCGCTACGAGCAGTACTTC
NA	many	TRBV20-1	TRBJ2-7	CSARGELNSYEQYF	TGCAGTGCTAGAGGGGAGCTTAACTCCTACGAGCAGTACTTC
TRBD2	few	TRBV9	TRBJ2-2	CASSGTLAGGSRTGELFF	TGTGCCAGCAGCGGAACCCTAGCGGGAGGGTCGCGCACCGGGGAGCTGTTTTTT
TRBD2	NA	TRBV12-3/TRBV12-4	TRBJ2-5	CASSSGTSWETQYF	TGTGCCAGCAGTTCCGGGACTAGCTGGGAGACCCAGTACTTC
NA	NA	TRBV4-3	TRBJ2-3	CASSLGQESTDTQYF	TGCGCCAGCAGCCTGGGGCAGGAAAGCACAGATACGCAGTATTTT
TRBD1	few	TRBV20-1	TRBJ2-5	CSASSVDRARQETQYF	TGCAGTGCTAGTTCTGTGGACAGGGCCCGGCAAGAGACCCAGTACTTC
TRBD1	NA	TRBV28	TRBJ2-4	CASSWDSKNMQYF	TGTGCCAGCAGTTGGGACAGCAAAAACATGCAGTACTTC
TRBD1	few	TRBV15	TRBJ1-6	CATSRDLQGNSPLHF	TGTGCCACCAGCAGAGATCTACAGGGGAATTCACCCCTCCACTTT
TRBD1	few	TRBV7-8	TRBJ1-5	CASSLVGTGRNNQPQHF	TGTGCCAGCAGCTTAGTGGGGACAGGGCGGAACAATCAGCCCCAGCATTTT